This T cell receptor (beta chain) comes out of a study of T-cell reconstitution after alpha-beta-depleted transplantation in children. This clonotype occurred many times. The authors prepared the TCRbeta library with unique molecular identifiers. In TCRdb, the PCR reads were re-called with MiXCR into one record per CDR3 protein. The repertoire includes about 440,000 distinct CDR3 sequences, around two fifths of them detected once, and approximately 30% sits in the top ten. This clonotype was obtained from a girl under 10 years old with aplastic anemia, due to receive a stem cell transplant. The sample here was PBMCs, taken before TCRalphabeta/CD19-depleted stem cell transplant.

CDR3 residues: CASSVDSSYNEQFF. CDR3 nucleotide sequence: TGTGCCAGCAGTGTGGACAGCTCCTACAATGAGCAGTTCTTC. This chain connects TRBV28 to TRBJ2-1, with a possible D match to TRBD1 (6 bases). There are 14 residues in the CDR3. V was trimmed by 5 bases and J by 0 bases, leaving 8 bases between them. Germline lookup yields CDR1 MDHEN and CDR2 SYDVKM.